This note documents a single TCR beta chain sequence. Its target is unknown. The same CDR3 is also encoded by other DNA sequences in this sample. This sample is drawn from a study of PD-1 blockade in classical Hodgkin lymphoma. As to time point: cycle 4 day 1 (C4D1), after six to seven weeks of nivolumab. Every patient was affected by relapse after autologous stem cell transplantation, while exposure to brentuximab vedotin was not uniform. Best responses fell into complete response, partial response or progressive disease. Some clones are missing from TCRdb's copy, which holds only in-frame ones; the method was immunoSEQ multiplex PCR. The sample has some 30,000 clones, approximately 80% seen once. Trimming removed 1 base from V and 8 bases from J; junction bases left unmatched: 8. The germline V gene has CDR1 SGHRS and CDR2 YFSETQ. The CDR3 runs to 14 residues. General study findings and limits: Baseline TCR diversity was reportedly lower in newly diagnosed patients than in healthy donors. It was reported as lower still in relapsed/refractory patients. The CD4+ diversity rise by C4D1 was clearest in complete responders.

This TCR came from a human donor with classical Hodgkin lymphoma. The rearrangement joins TRBV5-1 to TRBJ1-2, with 7 bases that match TRBD1. The sequencing used peripheral blood mononuclear cells (PBMCs), collected before the fourth cycle of nivolumab. The CDR3 protein is CASSLSSGGRGYTF. The CDR3 nucleotides are TGCGCCAGCAGCTTGTCGTCAGGGGGTCGGGGCTACACCTTC. Looking up the rest from reference TRBV5-1 and TRBJ1-2 gives the full variable domain: KAGVTQTPRYLIKTRGQQVTLSCSPISGHRSVSWYQQTPGQGLQFLFEYFSETQRNKGNFPGRFSGRQFSNSRSEMNVSTLELGDSALYLCASSLSSGGRGYTFGSGTRLTVV.